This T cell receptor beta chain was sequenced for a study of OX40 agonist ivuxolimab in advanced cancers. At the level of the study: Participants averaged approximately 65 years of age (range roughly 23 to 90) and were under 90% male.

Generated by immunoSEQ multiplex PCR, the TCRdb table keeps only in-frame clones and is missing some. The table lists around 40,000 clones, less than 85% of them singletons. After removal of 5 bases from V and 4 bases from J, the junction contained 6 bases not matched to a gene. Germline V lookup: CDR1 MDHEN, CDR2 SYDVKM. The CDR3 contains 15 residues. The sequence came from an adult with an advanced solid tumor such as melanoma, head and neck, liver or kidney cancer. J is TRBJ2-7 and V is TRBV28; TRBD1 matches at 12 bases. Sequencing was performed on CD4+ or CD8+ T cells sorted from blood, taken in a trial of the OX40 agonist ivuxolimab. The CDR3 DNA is TGTGCCAGCAGTAGGGGGACAGGGGGCAAGTACGAGCAGTACTTC. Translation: CASSRGTGGKYEQYF.